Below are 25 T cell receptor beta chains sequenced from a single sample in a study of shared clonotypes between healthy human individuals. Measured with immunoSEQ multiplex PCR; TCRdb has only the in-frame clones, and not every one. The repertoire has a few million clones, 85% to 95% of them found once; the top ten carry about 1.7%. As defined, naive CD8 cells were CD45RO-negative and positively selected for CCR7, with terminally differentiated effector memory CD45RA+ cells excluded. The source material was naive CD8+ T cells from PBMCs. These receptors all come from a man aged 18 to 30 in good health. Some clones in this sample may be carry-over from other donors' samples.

The CDR3 region is CASSVDYEQYF. Written as DNA, the CDR3 is TGCGCCAGCAGCGTGGACTACGAGCAGTACTTC. The rearrangement uses TRBV5-1 and TRBJ2-7; no clear D gene. The CDR3 runs to 11 residues. Trimming pared 4 bases from V and 3 bases from J, leaving 5 bases between. CDR1 SGHRS and CDR2 YFSETQ come from the germline V gene. The whole variable domain, filled in from reference TRBV5-1 and TRBJ2-7, reads KAGVTQTPRYLIKTRGQQVTLSCSPISGHRSVSWYQQTPGQGLQFLFEYFSETQRNKGNFPGRFSGRQFSNSRSEMNVSTLELGDSALYLCASSVDYEQYFGPGTRLTVT.

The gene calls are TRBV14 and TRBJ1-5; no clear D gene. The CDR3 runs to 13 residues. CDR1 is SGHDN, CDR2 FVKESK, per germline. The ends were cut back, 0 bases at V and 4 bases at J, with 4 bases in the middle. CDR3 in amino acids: CASSQDRNQPQHF. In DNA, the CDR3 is TGTGCCAGCAGCCAAGATCGAAATCAGCCCCAGCATTTT.

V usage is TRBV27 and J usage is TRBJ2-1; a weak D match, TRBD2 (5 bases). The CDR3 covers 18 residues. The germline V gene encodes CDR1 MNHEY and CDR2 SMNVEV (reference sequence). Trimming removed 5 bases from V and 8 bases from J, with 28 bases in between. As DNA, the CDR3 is TGTGCCAGCAGTCCAACCGGAGTTTCGGGAACAAGGGAGCATGAGCAGTTCTTC. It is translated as CASSPTGVSGTREHEQFF.

The CDR3 reads CASSLMGDTNIQYF. CDR3 nucleotides: TGTGCCAGCAGTTTAATGGGAGACACCAACATTCAGTACTTC. The chain joins TRBV28 to TRBJ2-4, with D perhaps TRBD2 (5 bases). Germline values: CDR1 MDHEN, CDR2 SYDVKM. CDR3 size: 14 residues. The germline V and J ends were trimmed by 2 bases and 7 bases, with 12 bases remaining between them.

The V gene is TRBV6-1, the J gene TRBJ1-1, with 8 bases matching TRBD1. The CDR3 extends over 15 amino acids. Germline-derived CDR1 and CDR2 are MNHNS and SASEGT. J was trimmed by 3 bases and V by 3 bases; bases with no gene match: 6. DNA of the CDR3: TGTGCCAGCAGTGACCTGGCAGGGGGCTACACTGAAGCTTTCTTT. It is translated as CASSDLAGGYTEAFF.

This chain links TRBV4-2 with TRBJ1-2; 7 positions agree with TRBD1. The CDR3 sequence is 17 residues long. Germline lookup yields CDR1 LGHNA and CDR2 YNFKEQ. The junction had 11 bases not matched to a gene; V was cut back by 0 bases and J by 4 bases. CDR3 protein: CASSQERTGAGSYGYTF. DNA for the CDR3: TGTGCCAGCAGCCAAGAGAGAACAGGGGCAGGGAGCTATGGCTACACCTTC.

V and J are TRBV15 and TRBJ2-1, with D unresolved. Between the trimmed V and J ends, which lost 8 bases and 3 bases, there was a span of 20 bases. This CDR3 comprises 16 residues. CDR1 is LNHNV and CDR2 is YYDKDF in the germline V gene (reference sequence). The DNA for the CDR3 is TGTGCCACCGCCGGGTGGCAAGGGCAAATCTACAATGAGCAGTTCTTC. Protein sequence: CATAGWQGQIYNEQFF.

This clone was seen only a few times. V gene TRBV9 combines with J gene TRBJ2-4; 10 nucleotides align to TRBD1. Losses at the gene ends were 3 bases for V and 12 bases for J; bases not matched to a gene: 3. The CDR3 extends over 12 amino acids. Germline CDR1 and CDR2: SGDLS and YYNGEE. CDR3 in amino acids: CASSETGGNQYF. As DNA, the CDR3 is TGTGCCAGCAGCGAGACAGGGGGCAATCAGTACTTC.

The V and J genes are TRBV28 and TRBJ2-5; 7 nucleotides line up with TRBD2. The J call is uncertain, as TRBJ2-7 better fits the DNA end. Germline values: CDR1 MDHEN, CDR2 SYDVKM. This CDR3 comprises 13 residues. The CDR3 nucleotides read TGTGCCAGCAGGCCCGGGACTACCTACGAGCAGTACTTC. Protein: CASRPGTTYEQYF.

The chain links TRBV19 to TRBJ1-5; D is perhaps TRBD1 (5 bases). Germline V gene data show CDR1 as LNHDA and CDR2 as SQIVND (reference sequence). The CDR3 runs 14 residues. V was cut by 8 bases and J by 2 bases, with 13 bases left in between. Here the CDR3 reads CASGGEMGNQPQHF. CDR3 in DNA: TGTGCCAGTGGGGGGGAAATGGGCAATCAGCCCCAGCATTTT. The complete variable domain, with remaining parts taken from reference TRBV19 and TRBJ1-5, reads DGGITQSPKYLFRKEGQNVTLSCEQNLNHDAMYWYRQDPGQGLRLIYYSQIVNDFQKGDIAEGYSVSREKKESFPLTVTSAQKNPTAFYLCASGGEMGNQPQHFGDGTRLSIL.

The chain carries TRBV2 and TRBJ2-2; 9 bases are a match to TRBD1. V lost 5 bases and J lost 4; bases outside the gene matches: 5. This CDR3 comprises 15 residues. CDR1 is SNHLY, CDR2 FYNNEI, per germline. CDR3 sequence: CASSKTGGTTGELFF. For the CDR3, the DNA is TGTGCCAGCAGTAAGACAGGGGGGACCACCGGGGAGCTGTTTTTT.

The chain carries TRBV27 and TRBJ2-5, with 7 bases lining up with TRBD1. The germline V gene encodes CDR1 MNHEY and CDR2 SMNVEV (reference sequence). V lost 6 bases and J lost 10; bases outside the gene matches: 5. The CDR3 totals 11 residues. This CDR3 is CASSKTGIQYF. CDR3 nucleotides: TGTGCCAGCAGCAAGACAGGGATCCAGTACTTC.

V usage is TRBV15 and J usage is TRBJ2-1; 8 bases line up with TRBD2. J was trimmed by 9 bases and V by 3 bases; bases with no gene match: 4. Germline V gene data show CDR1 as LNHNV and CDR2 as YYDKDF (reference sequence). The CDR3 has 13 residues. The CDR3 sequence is CATSRTSDGEQFF. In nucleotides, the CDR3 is TGTGCCACCAGCAGGACTAGCGACGGTGAGCAGTTCTTC.

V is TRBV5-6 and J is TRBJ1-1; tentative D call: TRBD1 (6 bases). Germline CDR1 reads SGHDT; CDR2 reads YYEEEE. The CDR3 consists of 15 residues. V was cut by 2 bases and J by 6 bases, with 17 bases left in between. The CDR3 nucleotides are TGTGCCAGCAGCTTTTTGGGGCAGGGGCGGTCTGAAGCTTTCTTT. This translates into CASSFLGQGRSEAFF.

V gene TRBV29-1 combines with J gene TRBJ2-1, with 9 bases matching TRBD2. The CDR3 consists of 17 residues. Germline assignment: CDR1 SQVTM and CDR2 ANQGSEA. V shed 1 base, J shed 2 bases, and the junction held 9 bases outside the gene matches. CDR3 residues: CSVEVVTSGRTYNEQFF. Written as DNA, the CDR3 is TGCAGCGTTGAAGTTGTGACTAGCGGACGAACCTACAATGAGCAGTTCTTC.

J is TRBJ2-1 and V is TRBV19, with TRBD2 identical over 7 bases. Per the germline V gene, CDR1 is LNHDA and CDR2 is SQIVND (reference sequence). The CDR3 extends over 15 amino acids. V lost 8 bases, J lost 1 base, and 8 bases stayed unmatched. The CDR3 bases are TGTGCCAGTGCGTTGCTAGCGGAGTCCTACAATGAGCAGTTCTTC. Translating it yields CASALLAESYNEQFF. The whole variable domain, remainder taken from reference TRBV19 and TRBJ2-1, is DGGITQSPKYLFRKEGQNVTLSCEQNLNHDAMYWYRQDPGQGLRLIYYSQIVNDFQKGDIAEGYSVSREKKESFPLTVTSAQKNPTAFYLCASALLAESYNEQFFGPGTRLTVL.

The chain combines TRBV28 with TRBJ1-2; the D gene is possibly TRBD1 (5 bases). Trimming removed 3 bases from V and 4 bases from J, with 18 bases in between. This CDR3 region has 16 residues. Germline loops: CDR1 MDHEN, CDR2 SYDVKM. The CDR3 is CASSLRIVGGSYGYTF. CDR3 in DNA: TGTGCCAGCAGTTTGCGGATAGTGGGGGGGAGCTATGGCTACACCTTC.

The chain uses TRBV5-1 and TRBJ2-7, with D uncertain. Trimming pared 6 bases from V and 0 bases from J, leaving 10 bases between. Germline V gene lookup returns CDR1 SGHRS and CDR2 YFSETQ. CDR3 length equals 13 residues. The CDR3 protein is CASTPGGSYEQYF. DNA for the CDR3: TGCGCCAGCACCCCCGGTGGCTCCTACGAGCAGTACTTC.

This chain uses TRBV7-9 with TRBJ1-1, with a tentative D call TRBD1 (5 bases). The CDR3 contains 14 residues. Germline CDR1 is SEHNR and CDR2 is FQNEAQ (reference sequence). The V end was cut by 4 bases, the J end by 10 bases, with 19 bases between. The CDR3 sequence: CASSSQLRQFLAFF. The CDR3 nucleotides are TGTGCCAGCAGCTCACAACTCCGACAGTTTCTAGCTTTCTTT.

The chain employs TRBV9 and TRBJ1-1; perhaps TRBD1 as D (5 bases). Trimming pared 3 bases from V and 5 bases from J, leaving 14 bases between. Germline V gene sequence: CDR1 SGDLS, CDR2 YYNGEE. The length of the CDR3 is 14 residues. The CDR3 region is CASSDGARETEAFF. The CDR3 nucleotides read TGTGCCAGCAGCGATGGGGCGAGGGAAACTGAAGCTTTCTTT.

The CDR3 bases are TGTGCCAGCAGTTTTAGTATTGGGTGGTATGAGCAGTTCTTC. Amino acids: CASSFSIGWYEQFF. This chain joins TRBV28 and TRBJ2-1; unclear D gene. The germline gives CDR1 MDHEN, CDR2 SYDVKM. V gave up 3 bases and J gave up 8 bases, with 14 bases separating them. The CDR3 is 14 residues long.

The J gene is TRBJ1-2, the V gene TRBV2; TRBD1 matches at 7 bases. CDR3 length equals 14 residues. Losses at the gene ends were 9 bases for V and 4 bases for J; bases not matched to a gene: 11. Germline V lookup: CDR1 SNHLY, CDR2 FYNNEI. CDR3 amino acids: CASNTGQLSYGYTF. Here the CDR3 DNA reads TGTGCCAGTAACACGGGACAGCTTAGCTATGGCTACACCTTC.

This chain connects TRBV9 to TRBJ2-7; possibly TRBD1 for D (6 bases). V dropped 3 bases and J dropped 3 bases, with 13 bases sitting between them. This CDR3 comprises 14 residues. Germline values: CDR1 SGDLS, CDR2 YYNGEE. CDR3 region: CASSARQVDYEQYF. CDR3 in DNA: TGTGCCAGCAGCGCGCGACAGGTCGACTACGAGCAGTACTTC.

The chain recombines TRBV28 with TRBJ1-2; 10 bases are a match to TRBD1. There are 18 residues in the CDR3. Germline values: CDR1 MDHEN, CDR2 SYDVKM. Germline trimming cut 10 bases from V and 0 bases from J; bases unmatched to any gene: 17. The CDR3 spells CATTNRPGQGLSNYGYTF. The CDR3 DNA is TGTGCCACCACCAATCGACCGGGACAGGGGCTTTCTAACTATGGCTACACCTTC.

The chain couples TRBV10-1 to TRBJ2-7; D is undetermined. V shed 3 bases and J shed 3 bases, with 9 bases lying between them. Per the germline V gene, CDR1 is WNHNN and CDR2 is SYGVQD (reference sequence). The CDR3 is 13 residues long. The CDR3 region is CASSENTFYEQYF. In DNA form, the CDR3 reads TGCGCCAGCAGTGAAAACACCTTCTACGAGCAGTACTTC.